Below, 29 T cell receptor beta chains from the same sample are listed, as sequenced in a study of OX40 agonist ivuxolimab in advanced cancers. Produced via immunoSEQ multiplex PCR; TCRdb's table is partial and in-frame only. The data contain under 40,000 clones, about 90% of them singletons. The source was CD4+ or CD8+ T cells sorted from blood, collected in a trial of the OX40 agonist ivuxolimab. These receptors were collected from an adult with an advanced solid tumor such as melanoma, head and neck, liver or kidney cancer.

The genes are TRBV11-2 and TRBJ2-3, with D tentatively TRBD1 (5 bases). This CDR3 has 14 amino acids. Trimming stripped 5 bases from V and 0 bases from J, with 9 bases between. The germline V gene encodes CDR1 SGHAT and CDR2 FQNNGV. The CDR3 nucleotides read TGTGCCAGCAGCGCGACAGCTAGCACAGATACGCAGTATTTT. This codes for CASSATASTDTQYF.

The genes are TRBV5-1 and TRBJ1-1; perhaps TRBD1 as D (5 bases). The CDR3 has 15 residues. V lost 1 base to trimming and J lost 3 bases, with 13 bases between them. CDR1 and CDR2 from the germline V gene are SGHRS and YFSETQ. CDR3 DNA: TGCGCCAGCAGCTTGTGGATAGGGGAGGACACTGAAGCTTTCTTT. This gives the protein CASSLWIGEDTEAFF.

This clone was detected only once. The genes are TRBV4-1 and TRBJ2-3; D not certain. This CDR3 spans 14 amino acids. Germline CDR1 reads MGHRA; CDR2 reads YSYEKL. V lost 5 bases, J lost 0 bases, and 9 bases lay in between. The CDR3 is CASSLAASTDTQYF. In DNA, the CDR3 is TGCGCCAGCAGCTTGGCGGCTAGCACAGATACGCAGTATTTT.

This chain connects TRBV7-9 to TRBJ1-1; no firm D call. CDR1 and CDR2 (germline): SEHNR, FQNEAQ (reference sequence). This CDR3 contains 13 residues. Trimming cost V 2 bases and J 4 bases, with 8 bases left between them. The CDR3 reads CASSLPESTEAFF. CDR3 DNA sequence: TGTGCCAGCAGCTTACCAGAATCCACTGAAGCTTTCTTT.

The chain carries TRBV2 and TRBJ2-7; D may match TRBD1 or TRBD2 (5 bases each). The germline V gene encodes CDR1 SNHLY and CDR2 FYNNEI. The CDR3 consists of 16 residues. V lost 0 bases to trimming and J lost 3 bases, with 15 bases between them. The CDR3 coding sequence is TGTGCCAGCAGTGAAGCGTGGGGGACGCCCAACTACGAGCAGTACTTC. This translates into CASSEAWGTPNYEQYF.

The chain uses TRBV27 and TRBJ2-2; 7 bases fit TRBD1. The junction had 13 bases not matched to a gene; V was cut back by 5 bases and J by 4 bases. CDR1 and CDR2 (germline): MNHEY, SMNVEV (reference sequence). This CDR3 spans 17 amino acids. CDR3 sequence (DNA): TGTGCCAGCAGTGGACGGGACAGCTCTTTTGGCACCGGGGAGCTGTTTTTT. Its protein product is CASSGRDSSFGTGELFF.

The CDR3, as DNA: TGTGCCAGCAACCCAATTAACTATGGCTACACCTTC. This encodes CASNPINYGYTF. V and J are TRBV21-1 and TRBJ1-2. TRBV21-1 is given as a pseudogene. CDR3 length: 12 residues.

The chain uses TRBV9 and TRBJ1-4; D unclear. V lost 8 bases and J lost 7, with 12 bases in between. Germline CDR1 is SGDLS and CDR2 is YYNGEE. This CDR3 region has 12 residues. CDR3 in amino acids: CASSGLGEKLFF. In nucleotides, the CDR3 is TGTGCCAGTTCCGGGTTAGGTGAAAAACTGTTTTTT. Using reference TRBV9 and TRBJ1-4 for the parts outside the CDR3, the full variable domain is DSGVTQTPKHLITATGQRVTLRCSPRSGDLSVYWYQQSLDQGLQFLIQYYNGEERAKGNILERFSAQQFPDLHSELNLSSLELGDSALYFCASSGLGEKLFFGSGTQLSVL.

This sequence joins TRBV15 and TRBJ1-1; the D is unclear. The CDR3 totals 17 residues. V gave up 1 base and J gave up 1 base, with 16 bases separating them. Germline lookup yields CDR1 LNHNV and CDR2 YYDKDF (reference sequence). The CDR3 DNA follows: TGTGCCACCAGCAGAGGACAAAGTTCGTGGGGGAACACTGAAGCTTTCTTT. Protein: CATSRGQSSWGNTEAFF.

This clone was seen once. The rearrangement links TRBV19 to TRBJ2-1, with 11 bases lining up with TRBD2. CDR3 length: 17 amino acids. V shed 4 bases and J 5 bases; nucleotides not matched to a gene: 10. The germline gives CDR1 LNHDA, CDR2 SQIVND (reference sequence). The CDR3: CASSTPLAGDSHNEQFF. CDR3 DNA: TGTGCCAGTAGTACACCACTAGCGGGAGATTCCCACAATGAGCAGTTCTTC.

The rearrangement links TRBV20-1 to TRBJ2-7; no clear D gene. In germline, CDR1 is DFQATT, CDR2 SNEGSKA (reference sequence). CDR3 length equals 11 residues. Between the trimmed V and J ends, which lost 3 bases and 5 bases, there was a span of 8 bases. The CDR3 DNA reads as TGCAGTGCTAGGTCCGGCGACGAGCAGTACTTC. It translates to CSARSGDEQYF.

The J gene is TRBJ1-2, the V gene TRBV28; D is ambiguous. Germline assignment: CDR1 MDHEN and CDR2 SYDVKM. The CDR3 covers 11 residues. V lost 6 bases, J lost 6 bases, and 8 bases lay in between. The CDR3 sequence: CASRAPDGYTF. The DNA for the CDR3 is TGTGCCAGCAGAGCTCCTGATGGCTACACCTTC.

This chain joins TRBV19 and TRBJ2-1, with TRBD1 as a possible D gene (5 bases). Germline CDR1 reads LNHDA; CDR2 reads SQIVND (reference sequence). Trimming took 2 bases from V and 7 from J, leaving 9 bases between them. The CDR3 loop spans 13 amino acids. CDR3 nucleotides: TGTGCCAGTAGTATATTTGCAGGGAATGAGCAGTTCTTC. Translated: CASSIFAGNEQFF.

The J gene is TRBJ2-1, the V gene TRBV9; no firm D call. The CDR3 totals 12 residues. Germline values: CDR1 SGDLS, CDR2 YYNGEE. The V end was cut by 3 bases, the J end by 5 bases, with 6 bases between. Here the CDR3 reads CASSARHNEQFF. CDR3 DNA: TGTGCCAGCAGCGCGCGCCACAATGAGCAGTTCTTC. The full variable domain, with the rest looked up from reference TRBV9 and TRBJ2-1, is DSGVTQTPKHLITATGQRVTLRCSPRSGDLSVYWYQQSLDQGLQFLIQYYNGEERAKGNILERFSAQQFPDLHSELNLSSLELGDSALYFCASSARHNEQFFGPGTRLTVL.

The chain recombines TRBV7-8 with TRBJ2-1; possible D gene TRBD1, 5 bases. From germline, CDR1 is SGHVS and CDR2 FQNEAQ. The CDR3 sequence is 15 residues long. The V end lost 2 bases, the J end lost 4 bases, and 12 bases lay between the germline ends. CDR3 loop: CASSLTPGIYNEQFF. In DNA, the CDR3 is TGTGCCAGCAGCTTAACGCCAGGGATATACAATGAGCAGTTCTTC.

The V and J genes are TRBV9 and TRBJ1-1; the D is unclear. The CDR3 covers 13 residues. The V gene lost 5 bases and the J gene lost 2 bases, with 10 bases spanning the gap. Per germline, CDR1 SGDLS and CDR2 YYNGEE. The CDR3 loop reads CASRDTANTEAFF. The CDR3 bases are TGTGCCAGCAGAGATACAGCTAACACTGAAGCTTTCTTT.

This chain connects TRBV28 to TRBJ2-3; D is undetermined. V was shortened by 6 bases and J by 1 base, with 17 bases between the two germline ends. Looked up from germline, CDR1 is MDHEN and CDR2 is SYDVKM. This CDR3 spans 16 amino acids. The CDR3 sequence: CASSPTAVQGTDTQYF. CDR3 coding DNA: TGTGCCAGCAGCCCGACGGCAGTCCAGGGCACAGATACGCAGTATTTT.

CDR3 nucleotide sequence: TGTGCCAGCAGTAGACTAGCGGGAGACCATGAGCAGTTCTTC. Translation: CASSRLAGDHEQFF. The chain recombines TRBV28 with TRBJ2-1; 12 nucleotides agree with TRBD2. The V gene's germline CDR1 is MDHEN and CDR2 SYDVKM. J was trimmed by 8 bases and V by 5 bases; bases with no gene match: 4. This CDR3 is built from 14 residues.

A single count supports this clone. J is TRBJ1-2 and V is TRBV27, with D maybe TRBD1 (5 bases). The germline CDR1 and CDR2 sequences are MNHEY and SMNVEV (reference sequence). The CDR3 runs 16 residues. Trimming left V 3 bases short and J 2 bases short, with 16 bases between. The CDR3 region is CASSFWDQGTNYGYTF. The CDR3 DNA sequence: TGTGCCAGCAGTTTCTGGGACCAGGGTACGAACTATGGCTACACCTTC.

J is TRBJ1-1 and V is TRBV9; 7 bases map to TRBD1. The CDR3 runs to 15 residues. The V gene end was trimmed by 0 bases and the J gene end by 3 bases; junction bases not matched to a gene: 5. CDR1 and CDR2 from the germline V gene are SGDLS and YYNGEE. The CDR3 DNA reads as TGTGCCAGCAGCGTAGTAGGGGGCGCCCACACTGAAGCTTTCTTT. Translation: CASSVVGGAHTEAFF.

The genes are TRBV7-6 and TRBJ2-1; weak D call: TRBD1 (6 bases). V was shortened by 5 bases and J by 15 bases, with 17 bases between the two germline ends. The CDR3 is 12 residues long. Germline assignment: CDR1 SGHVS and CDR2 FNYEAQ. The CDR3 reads CASSPPTGHMFF. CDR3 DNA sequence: TGTGCCAGCAGCCCGCCGACAGGACATATGTTCTTC.

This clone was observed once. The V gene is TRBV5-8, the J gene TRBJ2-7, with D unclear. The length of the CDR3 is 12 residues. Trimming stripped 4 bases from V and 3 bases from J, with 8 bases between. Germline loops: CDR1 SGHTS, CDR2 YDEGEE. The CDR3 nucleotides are TGTGCCAGCAGCCCCGGCTACTACGAGCAGTACTTC. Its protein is CASSPGYYEQYF.

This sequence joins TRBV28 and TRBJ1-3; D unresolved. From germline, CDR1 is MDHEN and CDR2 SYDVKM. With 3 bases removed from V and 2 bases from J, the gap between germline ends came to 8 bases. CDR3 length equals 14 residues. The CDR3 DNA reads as TGTGCCAGCAGTTTTACCATCCCTGGAAACACCATATATTTT. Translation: CASSFTIPGNTIYF.

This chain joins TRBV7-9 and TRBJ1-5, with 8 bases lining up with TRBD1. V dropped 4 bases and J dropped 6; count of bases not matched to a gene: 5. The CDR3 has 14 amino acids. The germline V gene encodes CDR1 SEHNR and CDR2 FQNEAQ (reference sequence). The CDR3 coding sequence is TGTGCCAGCAGCTCGGACAGGGTCGTTCAGCCCCAGCATTTT. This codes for CASSSDRVVQPQHF.

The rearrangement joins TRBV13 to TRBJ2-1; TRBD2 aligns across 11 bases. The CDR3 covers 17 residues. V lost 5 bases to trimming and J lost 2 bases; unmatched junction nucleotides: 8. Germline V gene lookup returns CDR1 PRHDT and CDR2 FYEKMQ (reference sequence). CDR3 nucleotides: TGTGCCAGCAGCCCACAGACTAGCGGGGAACCCTACAATGAGCAGTTCTTC. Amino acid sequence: CASSPQTSGEPYNEQFF.

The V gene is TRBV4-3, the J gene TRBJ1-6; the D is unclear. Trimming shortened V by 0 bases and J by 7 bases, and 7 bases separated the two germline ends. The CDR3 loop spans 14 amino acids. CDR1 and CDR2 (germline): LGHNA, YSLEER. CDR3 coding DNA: TGCGCCAGCAGCCAAGATCTCGGAAATTCACCCCTCCACTTT. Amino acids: CASSQDLGNSPLHF.

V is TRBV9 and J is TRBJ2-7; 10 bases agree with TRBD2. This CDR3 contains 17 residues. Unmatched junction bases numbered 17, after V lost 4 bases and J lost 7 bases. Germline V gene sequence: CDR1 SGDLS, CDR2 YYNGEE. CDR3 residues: CASSPSFGEREGREQYF. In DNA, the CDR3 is TGTGCCAGCAGCCCATCATTTGGGGAGCGGGAGGGCCGGGAGCAGTACTTC.

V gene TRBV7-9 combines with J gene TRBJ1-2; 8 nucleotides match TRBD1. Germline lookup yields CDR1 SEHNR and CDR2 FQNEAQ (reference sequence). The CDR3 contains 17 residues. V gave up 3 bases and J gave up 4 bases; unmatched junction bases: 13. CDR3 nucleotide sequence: TGTGCCAGCAGCTTGAGGCACGACGGACAGGGAGGCTATGGCTACACCTTC. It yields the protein CASSLRHDGQGGYGYTF.

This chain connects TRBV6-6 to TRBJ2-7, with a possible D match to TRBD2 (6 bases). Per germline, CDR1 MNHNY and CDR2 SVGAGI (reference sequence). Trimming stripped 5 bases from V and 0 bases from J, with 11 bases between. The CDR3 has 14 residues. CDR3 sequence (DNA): TGTGCCAGCAGTACAGACGGGAGCTCCTACGAGCAGTACTTC. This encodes CASSTDGSSYEQYF.